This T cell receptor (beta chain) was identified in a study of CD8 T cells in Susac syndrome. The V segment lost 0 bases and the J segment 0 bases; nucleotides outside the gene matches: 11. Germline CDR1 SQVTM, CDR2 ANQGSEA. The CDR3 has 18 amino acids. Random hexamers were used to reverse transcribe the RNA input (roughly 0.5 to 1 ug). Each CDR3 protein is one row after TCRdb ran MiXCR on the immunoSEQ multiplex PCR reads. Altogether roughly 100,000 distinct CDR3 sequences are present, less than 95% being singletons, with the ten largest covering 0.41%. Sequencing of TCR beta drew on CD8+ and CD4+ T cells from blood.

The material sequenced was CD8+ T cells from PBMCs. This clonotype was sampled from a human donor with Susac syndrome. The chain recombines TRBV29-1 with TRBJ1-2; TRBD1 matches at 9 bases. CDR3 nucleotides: TGCAGCGTTGAAGATCCAACCTCCCGGACAGGGGCTAACTATGGCTACACCTTC. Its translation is CSVEDPTSRTGANYGYTF. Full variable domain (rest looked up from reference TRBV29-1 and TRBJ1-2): SAVISQKPSRDICQRGTSLTIQCQVDSQVTMMFWYRQQPGQSLTLIATANQGSEATYESGFVIDKFPISRPNLTFSTLTVSNMSPEDSSIYLCSVEDPTSRTGANYGYTFGSGTRLTVV.